This TCR beta chain was captured by sequencing in a study of T cell clonality in common variable immunodeficiency. Control and CVID samples contributed equal amounts of genomic DNA. Using immunoSEQ multiplex PCR, the repertoire was profiled, and TCRdb retains in-frame clones only, with some absent. The sample is made up of tens of thousands of clones, none counted only once. The table lists this clone with many counts. Its target is unknown. The read comes to an end 3 residues before the CDR3 does, leaving the germline J gene to fill in the end. Study results and limitations: T cell subpopulation sequencing would be needed to explain CVID clonality. Repertoire-complication correlations in CVID were limited by patient heterogeneity. Common variable immunodeficiency TCR beta sequences reportedly had fewer deletions and N-nucleotide insertions.

Germline V lookup: CDR1 GTSNPN, CDR2 SVGIG (reference sequence). The ends lost 4 bases at V and 8 bases at J; junction bases unmatched: 6. CDR3 length: 13 amino acids. This receptor was identified in a person aged 18-70 years in good health. Material: peripheral blood mononuclear cells. The chain recombines TRBV30 with TRBJ1-3; 9 bases fit TRBD1. Here the CDR3 reads CAWNLQGADTIYF. The covered CDR3 bases are TGTGCCTGGAACTTACAGGGGGCTGACACC.